The following is a TCR beta chain sequence with its context. The protocol was immunoSEQ multiplex PCR, while the TCRdb copy is restricted to in-frame clones and leaves out a portion. The sample holds about 76,000 clones, 80% to 95% seen once. This specimen comes from a study of PD-L1 blockade in urothelial cancer. Study-wide context: In terms of prior chemotherapy, patients had received 0 to 3 regimens.

CDR3 length: 13 residues. Germline V gene data show CDR1 as SGHTA and CDR2 as FQGTGA. Trimming removed 5 bases at V and 7 bases at J, with 14 bases between. Stated time point: peripheral blood 6 weeks after treatment start. This chain connects TRBV7-3 to TRBJ2-5; possible D gene TRBD1, 5 bases. The sample here was PBMCs, taken around atezolizumab (anti-PD-L1) treatment. The TCR originated in a woman of 80 years or more with urothelial cancer. The DNA of the CDR3 is TGTGCCAGCAGCCCTGGGCGGCAGGGGACCCAGTACTTC. As protein: CASSPGRQGTQYF.